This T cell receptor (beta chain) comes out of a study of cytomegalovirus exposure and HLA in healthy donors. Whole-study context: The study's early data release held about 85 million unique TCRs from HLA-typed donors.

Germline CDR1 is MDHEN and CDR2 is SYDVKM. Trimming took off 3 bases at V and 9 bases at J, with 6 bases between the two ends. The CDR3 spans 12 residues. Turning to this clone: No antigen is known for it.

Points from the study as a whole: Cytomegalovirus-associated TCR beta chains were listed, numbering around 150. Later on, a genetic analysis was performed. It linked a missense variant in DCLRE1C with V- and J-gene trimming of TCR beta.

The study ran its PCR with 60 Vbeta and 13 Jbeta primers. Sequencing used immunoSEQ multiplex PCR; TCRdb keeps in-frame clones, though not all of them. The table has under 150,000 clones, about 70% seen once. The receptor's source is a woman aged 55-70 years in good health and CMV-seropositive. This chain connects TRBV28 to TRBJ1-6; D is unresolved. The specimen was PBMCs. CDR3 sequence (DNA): TGTGCCAGCAGTTTCCCCGGTTCACCCCTCCACTTT. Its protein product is CASSFPGSPLHF. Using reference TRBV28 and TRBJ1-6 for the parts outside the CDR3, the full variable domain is DVKVTQSSRYLVKRTGEKVFLECVQDMDHENMFWYRQDPGLGLRLIYFSYDVKMKEKGDIPEGYSVSREKKERFSLILESASTNQTSMYLCASSFPGSPLHFGNGTRLTVT.